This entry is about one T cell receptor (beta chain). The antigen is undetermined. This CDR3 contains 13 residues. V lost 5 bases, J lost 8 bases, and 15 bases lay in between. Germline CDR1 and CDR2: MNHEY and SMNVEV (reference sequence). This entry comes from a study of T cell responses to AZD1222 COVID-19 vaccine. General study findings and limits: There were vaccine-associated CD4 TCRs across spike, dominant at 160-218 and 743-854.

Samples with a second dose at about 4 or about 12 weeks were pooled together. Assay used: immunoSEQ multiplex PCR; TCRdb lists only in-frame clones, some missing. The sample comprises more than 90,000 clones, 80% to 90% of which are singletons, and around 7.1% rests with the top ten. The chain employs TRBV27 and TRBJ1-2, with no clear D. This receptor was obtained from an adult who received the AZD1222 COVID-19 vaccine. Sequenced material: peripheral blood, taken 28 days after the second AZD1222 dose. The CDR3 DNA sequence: TGTGCCAGCAGTCCCGTAGGGCTGGGAGGCTACACCTTC. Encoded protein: CASSPVGLGGYTF.